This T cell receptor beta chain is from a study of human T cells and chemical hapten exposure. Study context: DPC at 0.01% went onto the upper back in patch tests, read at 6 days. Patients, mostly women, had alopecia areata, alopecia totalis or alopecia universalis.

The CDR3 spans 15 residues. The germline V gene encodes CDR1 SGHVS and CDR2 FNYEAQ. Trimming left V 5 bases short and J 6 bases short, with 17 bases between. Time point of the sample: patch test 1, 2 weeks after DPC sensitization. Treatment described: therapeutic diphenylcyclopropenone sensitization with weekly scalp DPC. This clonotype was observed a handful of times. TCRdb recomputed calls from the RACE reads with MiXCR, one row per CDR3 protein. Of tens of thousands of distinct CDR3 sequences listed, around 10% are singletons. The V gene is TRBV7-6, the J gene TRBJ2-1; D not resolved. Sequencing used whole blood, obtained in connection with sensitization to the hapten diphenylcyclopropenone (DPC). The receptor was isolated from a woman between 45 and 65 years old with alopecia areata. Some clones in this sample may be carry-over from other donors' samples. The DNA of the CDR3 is TGTGCCAGCAGCCCAAAGACCGGGCCTAGCAATGAGCAGTTCTTC. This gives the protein CASSPKTGPSNEQFF.